The present entry profiles one TCR beta chain with its context. The age range of participants was roughly 18 to 90 years, with residence in 20 to 25 US areas. In assigning cohorts, the study relied on participant-reported clinical history. Within 2 weeks of study entry, exposed participants had contacted a PCR-confirmed or clinician-diagnosed COVID-19 case. This CDR3 spans 17 amino acids. V shed 0 bases and J 0 bases; nucleotides not matched to a gene: 5. Germline assignment: CDR1 LNHDA and CDR2 SQIVND (reference sequence). This entry comes from a study of blood T cell repertoires in COVID-19. In the study's own analysis: Estimated nucleated cell counts came from reference gene primer amplification. Using immunoSEQ multiplex PCR, the repertoire was profiled, and TCRdb retains in-frame clones only, with some absent. The D gene and trimming were derived from the DNA, and the V and J assignments and clone size from that table. The repertoire includes 350,000 to 400,000 clones, 80% to 95% of them detected once, and roughly 0.86% sits in the top ten.

The clonotype was recovered from a woman in her thirties or forties who had been exposed to COVID-19. Sequencing was done on a sample of PBMCs or T cells enriched from blood (not recorded which). The chain is built from TRBV19 and TRBJ2-5; 9 nucleotides line up with TRBD1. CDR3 sequence reads: CASSIDPGTGYQETQYF. CDR3 DNA sequence: TGTGCCAGTAGTATAGATCCGGGGACAGGGTACCAAGAGACCCAGTACTTC.